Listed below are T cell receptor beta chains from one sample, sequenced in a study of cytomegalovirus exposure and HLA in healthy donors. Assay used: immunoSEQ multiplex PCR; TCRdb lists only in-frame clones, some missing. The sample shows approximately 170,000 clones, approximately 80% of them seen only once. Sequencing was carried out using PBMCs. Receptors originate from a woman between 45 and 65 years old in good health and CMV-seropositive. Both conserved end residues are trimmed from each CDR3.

CDR3: ASSQDSRTDTQY
V: TRBV4-3

CDR3: ASSLWREGHADTQY
V: TRBV5-5

CDR3: ASSLDRANTGELF
V: TRBV14

CDR3: ASGQGLDQPQH
V: TRBV6-1

CDR3: ASSEVQRGGPDTQY
V: TRBV6-4

CDR3: ASTTTRLAGDYNEQF
V: TRBV27

CDR3: ASSAYGGMETQY
V: TRBV6-4

CDR3: ASSRLGTDSNQPQH
V: TRBV18

CDR3: ASSVDLAETQY
V: TRBV9

CDR3: ASSLDVRGGYNEQF
V: TRBV13

CDR3: ASSVRGGAEAF
V: TRBV9

CDR3: ASSQRYSAGITEAF
V: TRBV14

CDR3: ASRTRGRVYEQY
V: TRBV6-5

CDR3: ASSPDRAYEQY
V: TRBV28

CDR3: ASSLGAGEHTEAF
V: TRBV7-2

CDR3: ASSLGDRGRKNTEAF
V: TRBV7-8

CDR3: ASQQRYDSGNTIY
V: TRBV21-1

CDR3: SAGLTDTQY
V: TRBV20-1

CDR3: ASRVGQGQY
V: TRBV6-1

CDR3: ASALAGGPQETQY
V: TRBV7-3

CDR3: ASSQEVRSEQF
V: TRBV14

CDR3: ASSQEIMGPGMAF
V: TRBV4-1

CDR3: ASSENGLGVSELF
V: TRBV2

CDR3: ASSYSRQGRGYT
V: TRBV6-5

CDR3: ASSPEAGSGNTIY
V: TRBV18

CDR3: ASSLGGLAGGYEQY
V: TRBV5-1

CDR3: ASSPGSVTGNTIY
V: TRBV11-2

CDR3: ASSLKGHYSYNEQF
V: TRBV27

CDR3: ASSQGVTGEAYGYT
V: TRBV4-3

CDR3: ASSLQGMNTEAF
V: TRBV7-3

CDR3: ASINRPGVGETQY
V: TRBV7-8

CDR3: ASLTGSYTEAF
V: TRBV28

CDR3: AIRTRGELNREAEQY
V: TRBV10-3

CDR3: ASSPGTASYEQY
V: TRBV18

CDR3: ASSPGTGGNYGYT
V: TRBV27

CDR3: ASSPPYQETQY
V: TRBV27

CDR3: ASSFGGRALNEQF
V: TRBV27